This T cell receptor (beta chain) was identified during a study of T cells in Graves' hyperthyroidism and ophthalmopathy (dated 2019 in TCRdb). Notes on the research overall: Peripheral blood was sampled at the time of initial diagnosis, prior to any treatment. The study also compared thyroid tissue and blood T-cell repertoires from roughly 6 Graves' hyperthyroidism patients. The 75 to 100 discovery patients were randomly split 7:3 into training and test sets. Prospective prediction of ophthalmopathy was tested in an independent validation cohort of approximately 18 hyperthyroidism patients and some 17 patients who later progressed to ophthalmopathy. To identify distinguishing TCR V-J signatures, a discovery cohort of 90 to 100 patients was used, comprising approximately 40 with Graves' ophthalmopathy and about 59 with stable Graves' hyperthyroidism. After sampling, hyperthyroidism patients received methimazole starting at 30 mg daily, and ophthalmopathy patients received high-dose intravenous methylprednisolone. TCR Vbeta CDR3 sequencing of approximately 140 peripheral blood samples (roughly 43 ophthalmopathy, about 75 hyperthyroidism and approximately 17 progressor patients) is reported in the paper.

This clonotype was observed many times. Its antigen has not been determined. One base away there is no much larger clone; base qualities are not given. Reading from cysteine to phenylalanine, the CDR3 counts 11 amino acids. CDR3 DNA is the only sequence kept; it has 33 bases, read in frame from the first base. CDR1 and CDR2 were assigned from the germline V gene (reference sequence) as DFQATT and SNEGSKA. V ends up 5 bases short and J 11 bases short, with an unmatched junction base count of 3. The investigation overall reported the following: A 13 V-J signature model separated ophthalmopathy from stable hyperthyroidism, with about 88% sensitivity and roughly 81% specificity in cross-validation and 80%/75% in testing. Most expanded thyroid clonotypes (frequency above 0.001) were also detected in blood, suggesting blood repertoires may reflect thyroid immune responses. During validation, the model predicted progression to ophthalmopathy a median of roughly six months ahead of onset, with more than 55% sensitivity and less than 85% specificity. Sample size was not statistically predetermined, and blinding of investigators to group allocation was not performed.

The TCR beta CDR3 regions were amplified from the RNA transcripts. For the first round of RT-PCR on the TCR CDR3, the HTBI primer set was used together with the Qiagen OneStep RT-PCR kit. Libraries were constructed in a second round of multiplex PCR, after which size selection and purification were performed. Sequencing of the libraries was done on an Illumina HiSeq2000 using paired-end 100 bp reads. Under the source paper's analysis protocol: SOAPnuke was used to process the raw data, removing reads that contained adapters or uncalled bases, had a mean Phred below 15, or lacked an exact match to the constant primer or identifier. High-quality paired reads were merged with COPE v1.2.5, and unique nucleotide sequences were defined as clonotypes. Clonotypes were aligned to IMGT TRBV, TRBD and TRBJ reference segments using MiTCR v1.1. Analysis was restricted to V-J combinations with a frequency above 0.0001, which covered roughly 99% of repertoires. The TCS score was defined as F50 (clonal expansion) divided by E x V (chaos), with BLOSUM62-based TCRdist calculated between CDR3 peptides within each V-J. Welch's t-statistics and random forest reduced 500 to 650 V-J features to roughly 13, which were used in a naive Bayes classifier (R e1071). In TCRdb, the public reads were trimmed at Q25 with fastp and aligned with MiXCR, with productive beta chains retained. A single entry per CDR3 protein holds the most common genes and DNA from its merged rows. V and J calls and clone size were set by TCRdb, not the authors. This sample has about 740,000 distinct CDR3 sequences in its table, and 14% of those were observed once. The ten top clones hold more than 8.5% of the sample.

A patient counted as having stable Graves' hyperthyroidism if no progression to ophthalmopathy occurred over 18 months of follow-up. Hyperthyroidism patients were newly diagnosed, had a disease duration of under 2 months, and were aged 18 to 65 years. Any patient with an uncontrolled infection, another autoimmune disease, pregnancy or lactation was excluded. Diagnoses relied on clinical symptoms, serum thyroxine and TRAb, thyroid ultrasound and orbital computed tomography. PBMCs were isolated from about 10 ml of fresh peripheral blood by Ficoll-Paque density gradient centrifugation. Total RNA was extracted with Trizol reagent, and quality was checked on an Agilent 2100 Bioanalyzer.

The sequence came from a woman aged 18-35 years with Graves' hyperthyroidism. Sequenced sample: blood. The sequence links TRBV20-1 to TRBJ2-2; 9 of the junction bases match TRBD1. For the CDR3, the sequence is CSAATGGELFF. DNA sequence: TGCAGTGCTGCTACAGGGGGCGAGCTGTTTTTT.